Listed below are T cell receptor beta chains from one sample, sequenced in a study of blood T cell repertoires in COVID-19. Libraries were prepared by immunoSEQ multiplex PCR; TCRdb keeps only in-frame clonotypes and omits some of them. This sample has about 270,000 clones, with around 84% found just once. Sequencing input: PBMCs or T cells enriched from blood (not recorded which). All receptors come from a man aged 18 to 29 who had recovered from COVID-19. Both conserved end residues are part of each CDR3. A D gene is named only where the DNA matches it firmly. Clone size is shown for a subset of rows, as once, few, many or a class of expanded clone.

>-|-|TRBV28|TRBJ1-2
CASSSSWQGGGYTF
TGTGCCAGCAGCTCATCTTGGCAGGGTGGCGGCTACACCTTC
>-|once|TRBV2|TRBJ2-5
CASGWSLETQYF
TGTGCCAGCGGGTGGAGTTTAGAGACCCAGTACTTC
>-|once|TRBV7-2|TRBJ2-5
CASSQGPTAQYF
TGTGCCAGCAGTCAGGGTCCCACGGCCCAGTACTTC
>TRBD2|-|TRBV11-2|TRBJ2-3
CASSSRDPTSGRVTDTQYF
TGTGCCAGCAGCTCGAGAGACCCGACTAGCGGGAGGGTCACAGATACGCAGTATTTT
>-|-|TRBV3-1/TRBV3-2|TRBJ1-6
CASSQGTGIYSPLHF
TGTGCCAGCAGCCAAGGAACAGGGATTTATTCACCCCTCCACTTT
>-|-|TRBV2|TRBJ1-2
CASSEFDTSYNYGYTF
TGTGCCAGCAGTGAATTTGACACCTCCTATAACTATGGCTACACCTTC
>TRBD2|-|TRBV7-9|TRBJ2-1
CASSLEWGGSAYNEQFF
TGTGCCAGCAGCTTAGAATGGGGCGGGAGTGCCTACAATGAGCAGTTCTTC
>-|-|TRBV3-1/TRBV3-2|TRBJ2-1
CASSQGRGKSSYNEQFF
TGTGCCAGCAGCCAAGGACGAGGTAAGAGCTCCTACAATGAGCAGTTCTTC
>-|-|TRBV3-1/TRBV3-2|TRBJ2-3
CASSQDRGQYF
TGTGCCAGCAGCCAAGATCGGGGGCAGTATTTT
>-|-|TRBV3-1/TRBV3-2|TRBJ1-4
CASSQYLPSATNEKLFF
TGTGCCAGCAGCCAATACCTCCCCAGTGCAACTAATGAAAAACTGTTTTTT
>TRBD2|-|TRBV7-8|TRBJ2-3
CASSPTSGITDTQYF
TGTGCCAGCAGCCCGACTAGCGGGATAACAGATACGCAGTATTTT
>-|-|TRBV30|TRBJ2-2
CAWNPIGTEASTGELFF
TGTGCCTGGAATCCCATCGGAACCGAGGCGAGCACCGGGGAGCTGTTTTTT
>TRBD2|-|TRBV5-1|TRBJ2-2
CASSRGLAGNTGELFF
TGCGCCAGCAGCAGGGGACTAGCGGGGAACACCGGGGAGCTGTTTTTT
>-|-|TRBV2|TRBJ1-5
CASSEQGDWGPQHF
TGTGCCAGCAGTGAACAGGGCGATTGGGGACCCCAGCATTTT
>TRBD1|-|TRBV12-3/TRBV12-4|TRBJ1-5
CASRPGTDQPQHF
TGTGCCAGCAGACCCGGGACAGATCAGCCCCAGCATTTT
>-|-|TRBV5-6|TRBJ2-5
CASSLRMAGAFETQYF
TGTGCCAGCAGCTTGCGTATGGCAGGGGCTTTTGAGACCCAGTACTTC
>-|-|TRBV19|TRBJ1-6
CASSTGPGQQNSPLHF
TGTGCCAGTAGTACAGGCCCGGGACAACAAAATTCACCCCTCCACTTT
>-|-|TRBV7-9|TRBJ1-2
CASSLEVTAIYGYTF
TGTGCCAGCAGCTTAGAGGTGACAGCTATCTATGGCTACACCTTC
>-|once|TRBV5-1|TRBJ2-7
CASSLGAGVYEQYF
TGCGCCAGCAGCTTGGGAGCAGGGGTCTACGAGCAGTACTTC
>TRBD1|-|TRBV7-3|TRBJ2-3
CASSLNRGPDTQYF
TGTGCCAGCAGCTTAAACAGGGGGCCAGATACGCAGTATTTT
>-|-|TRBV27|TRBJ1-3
CAVLVSGGSGVSQSGNTIYF
TGTGCCGTCCTCGTCTCGGGGGGGTCCGGGGTTTCCCAATCTGGAAACACCATATATTTT
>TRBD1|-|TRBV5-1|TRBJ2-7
CASTAGAGGGYEQYF
TGCGCCAGCACCGCCGGGGCAGGGGGCGGGTACGAGCAGTACTTC
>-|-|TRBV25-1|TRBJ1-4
CASSEYLTPATNEKLFF
TGTGCCAGCAGTGAATACCTTACACCCGCAACTAATGAAAAACTGTTTTTT
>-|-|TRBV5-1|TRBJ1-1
CASSFESGVNTEAFF
TGCGCCAGCAGCTTTGAGAGCGGCGTGAACACTGAAGCTTTCTTT
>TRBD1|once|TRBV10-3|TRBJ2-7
CAISEQGITYEQYF
TGTGCCATCAGTGAACAGGGGATAACCTACGAGCAGTACTTC
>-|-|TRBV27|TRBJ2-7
CASSLGTGYEQYF
TGTGCCAGCAGTTTAGGGACTGGTTACGAGCAGTACTTC
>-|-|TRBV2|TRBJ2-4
CASSISGTPLGNIQYF
TGTGCCAGCAGCATTTCCGGGACACCCTTAGGAAACATTCAGTACTTC
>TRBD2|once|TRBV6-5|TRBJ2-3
CASSPGGRNTQYF
TGTGCCAGCAGTCCGGGAGGGCGTAATACGCAGTATTTT
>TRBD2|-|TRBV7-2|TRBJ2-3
CASSLTSALTDTQYF
TGTGCCAGCAGCCTGACTAGCGCACTCACAGATACGCAGTATTTT
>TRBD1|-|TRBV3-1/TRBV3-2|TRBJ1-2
CASSQGDRGDYGYTF
TGTGCCAGCAGCCAAGGTGACAGGGGAGACTATGGCTACACCTTC
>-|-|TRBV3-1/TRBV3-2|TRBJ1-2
CASSQESAGLGKGYTF
TGTGCCAGCAGCCAAGAGAGTGCAGGGTTAGGGAAAGGCTACACCTTC
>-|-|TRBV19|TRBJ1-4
CASSIGGPEKLFF
TGTGCCAGTAGTATTGGAGGACCGGAAAAACTGTTTTTT
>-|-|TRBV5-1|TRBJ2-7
CASSTGSYEQYF
TGCGCCAGCAGCACAGGGTCCTACGAGCAGTACTTC
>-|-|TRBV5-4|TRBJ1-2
CASSPVEANYGYTF
TGTGCCAGCAGCCCCGTAGAAGCTAACTATGGCTACACCTTC
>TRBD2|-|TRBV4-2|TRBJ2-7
CASSQRGGGKSYEQYF
TGTGCCAGCAGCCAAAGAGGCGGGGGGAAGTCATACGAGCAGTACTTC
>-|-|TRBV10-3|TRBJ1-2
CAISESGGGIDRGGYTF
TGTGCCATCAGTGAGTCAGGAGGAGGGATCGATCGCGGTGGCTACACCTTC
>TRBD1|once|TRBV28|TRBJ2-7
CASSLYRQGPEQYF
TGTGCCAGCAGTCTATATAGACAGGGGCCCGAGCAGTACTTC
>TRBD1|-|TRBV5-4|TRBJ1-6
CASSRDRGDSPLHF
TGTGCCAGCAGTAGGGACAGGGGAGATTCACCCCTCCACTTT
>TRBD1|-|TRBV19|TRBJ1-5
CASNRRRTGGIRSNQPQHF
TGTGCCAGTAATAGGCGGCGGACAGGGGGTATCCGTAGCAATCAGCCCCAGCATTTT
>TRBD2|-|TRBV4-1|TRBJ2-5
CASSQGSLAGHQETQYF
TGCGCCAGCAGCCAAGGATCCCTAGCGGGTCACCAAGAGACCCAGTACTTC
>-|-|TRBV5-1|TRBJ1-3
CASSLGQGNTIYF
TGCGCCAGCAGCTTAGGACAGGGAAACACCATATATTTT
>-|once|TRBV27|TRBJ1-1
CASSLVAAEAFF
TGTGCCAGCAGTTTAGTGGCGGCTGAAGCTTTCTTT
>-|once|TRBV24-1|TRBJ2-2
CATGPGSGELFF
TGTGCCACCGGGCCGGGGTCCGGGGAGCTGTTTTTT
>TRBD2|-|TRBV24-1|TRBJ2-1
CATSETSGRWLNEQFF
TGTGCCACCAGTGAAACTAGCGGGAGATGGCTCAATGAGCAGTTCTTC
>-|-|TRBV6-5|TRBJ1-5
CASRTYNQPQHF
TGTGCCAGCAGGACATACAATCAGCCCCAGCATTTT
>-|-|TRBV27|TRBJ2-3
CASSLQATDTQYF
TGTGCCAGCAGTTTACAAGCTACAGATACGCAGTATTTT
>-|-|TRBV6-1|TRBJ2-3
CASSERADTQYF
TGTGCCAGCAGTGAACGGGCAGATACGCAGTATTTT
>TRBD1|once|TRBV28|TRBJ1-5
CASSVTGYVDVGRQPQHF
TGTGCCAGCAGCGTGACAGGGTACGTAGATGTCGGTCGCCAGCCCCAGCATTTT
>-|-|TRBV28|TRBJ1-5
CASSPGRGSNQPQHF
TGTGCCAGCAGTCCTGGGAGGGGTAGCAATCAGCCCCAGCATTTT
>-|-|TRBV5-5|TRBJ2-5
CASSLNGGQLETQYF
TGTGCCAGCAGCCTAAACGGAGGACAGTTAGAGACCCAGTACTTC
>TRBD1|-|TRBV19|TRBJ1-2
CASSSRTGTVGYTF
TGTGCCAGTAGTTCCAGGACAGGGACCGTTGGCTACACCTTC
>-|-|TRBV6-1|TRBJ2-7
CASSEAYLSYEQYF
TGTGCCAGCAGTGAAGCGTATCTTTCCTACGAGCAGTACTTC
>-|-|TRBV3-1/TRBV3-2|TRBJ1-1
CASSQGVGPRTEAFF
TGTGCCAGCAGCCAAGGTGTGGGCCCGCGCACTGAAGCTTTCTTT
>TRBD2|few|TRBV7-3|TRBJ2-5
CASSALAGETQYF
TGTGCCAGCAGCGCCTTAGCGGGAGAGACCCAGTACTTC
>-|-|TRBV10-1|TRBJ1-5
CASRPAGQPQHF
TGCGCCAGCAGACCCGCGGGTCAGCCCCAGCATTTT
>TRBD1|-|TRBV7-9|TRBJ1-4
CASSFGGGGSSEKLFF
TGTGCCAGCAGCTTTGGAGGGGGCGGATCGAGTGAAAAACTGTTTTTT
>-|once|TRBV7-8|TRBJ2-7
CASSFEGEPSYEQYF
TGTGCCAGCAGCTTTGAGGGGGAACCTTCCTACGAGCAGTACTTC
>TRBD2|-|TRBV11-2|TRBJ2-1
CASSLDGLAGDEQFF
TGTGCCAGCAGCTTAGATGGGTTAGCGGGAGATGAGCAGTTCTTC
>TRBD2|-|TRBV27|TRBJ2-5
CASSFSSGTSGLQETQYF
TGTGCCAGCAGTTTCTCCTCCGGGACTAGCGGGTTACAAGAGACCCAGTACTTC
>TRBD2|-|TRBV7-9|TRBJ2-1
CASSLRELSGRSYNEQFF
TGTGCCAGCAGCTTAAGAGAACTTAGCGGGAGGTCCTACAATGAGCAGTTCTTC